The TCR beta chain described here comes from a study of blood T cell repertoires in COVID-19. Study-level background: Spain, Italy and the United States supplied samples that represented acute and convalescent COVID-19. T cells, B-cell-depleted T cells, or PBMCs supplied cDNA or gDNA.

Germline loops: CDR1 KGHSH, CDR2 LQKENI. The CDR3 has 13 residues. Trimming shortened V by 6 bases and J by 4 bases, and 10 bases separated the two germline ends. This clone was observed at least ten times. In the original processing: How many nucleated cells were present was estimated from reference gene primer amplification. The data were produced by immunoSEQ multiplex PCR, yet TCRdb's version contains in-frame clones alone and is incomplete. That table furnishes V, J and clone size, whereas the DNA furnished D and trimming. The sample consists of more than 55,000 clones, roughly 80% of them appearing once.

Source material: peripheral blood. The rearrangement links TRBV18 to TRBJ1-5; D might be TRBD1 (6 bases). The origin of this receptor is a woman older than 75 with acute or convalescent COVID-19. In nucleotides, the CDR3 is TGTGCCAGCTCGTCAGGGGAAAATCAGCCCCAGCATTTT. Its protein is CASSSGENQPQHF. Full variable domain (missing parts from reference TRBV18 and TRBJ1-5): NAGVMQNPRHLVRRRGQEARLRCSPMKGHSHVYWYRQLPEEGLKFMVYLQKENIIDESGMPKERFSAEFPKEGPSILRIQQVVRGDSAAYFCASSSGENQPQHFGDGTRLSIL.